The rows below give T cell receptor beta chains drawn from one sample of a study of T-cell reconstitution after alpha-beta-depleted transplantation in children. TCRdb re-derived calls from the PCR reads in MiXCR, one entry per CDR3 protein. Here the sample spans approximately 240,000 distinct CDR3 sequences, roughly 10% being singletons. The source material was PBMCs, sampled before TCRalphabeta/CD19-depleted stem cell transplant. Every receptor here comes from a child younger than two with acute myeloid leukemia, due to receive a stem cell transplant. The CDR3 runs from the conserved cysteine through the conserved F or W. Each record gives: D gene, V gene, clone size, J gene, CDR3 DNA, CDR3 protein. The D gene is left open where the match is weak. Size tells how often a clone was seen (once, few, many) or the class of an expanded clone, and some rows leave it out.

>TRBD2|TRBV20-1|many|TRBJ2-1
TGCAGTGCAAGACTAGCGGCAACGTCCTACAATGAGCAGTTCTTC
CSARLAATSYNEQFF
>NA|TRBV4-3|many|TRBJ2-3
TGCGCCAGCAGCCTATTAGGGCGGTTGGGGGCAGATACGCAGTATTTT
CASSLLGRLGADTQYF
>NA|TRBV5-1|many|TRBJ1-2
TGCGCCAGCAGCTTGAACAGCGGGGAGGGTTATGGCTACACCTTC
CASSLNSGEGYGYTF
>NA|TRBV3-1|few|TRBJ1-4
TGTGCCAGCAGCCTCCAGGCGGCTAATGAAAAACTGTTTTTT
CASSLQAANEKLFF
>NA|TRBV4-2|many|TRBJ1-1
TGTGCCAGCAGCCAACCGGGTCGAAACACTGAAGCTTTCTTT
CASSQPGRNTEAFF
>TRBD1|TRBV15|NA|TRBJ2-5
TGTGCCACCAGCAGAGATCCAGGGGGACAAGAGACCCAGTACTTC
CATSRDPGGQETQYF
>NA|TRBV9|many|TRBJ2-2
TGTGCCAGCAGCGTTATAGGTCGGGGGAGCGGGGAGCTGTTTTTT
CASSVIGRGSGELFF
>TRBD2|TRBV4-2|NA|TRBJ2-5
TGTGCCAGCAGCCCTGGGCTTAGCGGGAGAGGAGGCCAAGAGACCCAGTACTTC
CASSPGLSGRGGQETQYF
>NA|TRBV27|few|TRBJ1-1
TGTGCCAGCAGTTTAAAGGGGGGGACACCCCTTGGGGTTGAAGCTTTCTTT
CASSLKGGTPLGVEAFF
>TRBD1|TRBV10-3|many|TRBJ1-2
TGTGCCATCAGACGGACAGGGGTGGATGGCTACACCTTC
CAIRRTGVDGYTF
>NA|TRBV7-2|many|TRBJ2-5
TGTGCCAGCAGCTTAACTCCGGCGGAGACCCAGTACTTC
CASSLTPAETQYF
>NA|TRBV25-1|NA|TRBJ2-7
TGTGCCAGCAGTGAAGGGACTGACTCCTACGAGCAGTACTTC
CASSEGTDSYEQYF